This T cell receptor beta chain was identified in a study of cytomegalovirus exposure and HLA in healthy donors. V lost 4 bases to trimming and J lost 0 bases, with 10 bases between them. From germline, CDR1 is SGHNT and CDR2 YYREEE (reference sequence). This CDR3 region has 15 residues. The PCR employed 60 Vbeta primers together with 13 Jbeta primers. Assay used: immunoSEQ multiplex PCR; TCRdb lists only in-frame clones, some missing. The sample lists about 160,000 clones; roughly 80% were seen once. The V gene is TRBV5-4, the J gene TRBJ2-2; D is unresolved. The sample comprised PBMCs. This clonotype originated in a woman in her 50s in good health and CMV-seronegative. The DNA for the CDR3 is TGTGCCAGCAGCCCACAGCCAACGAACACCGGGGAGCTGTTTTTT. Translated: CASSPQPTNTGELFF.